This passage covers 7 T cell receptor beta chains from one sample sequenced in a study of vaccination and CD4 T cells after COVID-19. These receptors are not linked to any known antigen. Oncomine TCR Beta short-read sequencing was applied to DNA from cultured CD4+ T cells. TCRdb re-called the PCR reads through MiXCR, storing one row per CDR3 protein. Of more than 10,000 distinct CDR3 sequences in the sample, around 73% were seen once. Indicated treatment: approximately 9-day PBMC culture with coronavirus spike peptide pools or control peptides (ViraFEST assay). The specimen sequenced was CD4+ T cells from blood, cultured in vitro. These TCRs come from a human donor who had recovered from COVID-19.

This chain uses TRBV19 with TRBJ1-5; D unclear. Trimming cost V 1 base and J 0 bases, with 10 bases left between them. The V gene's germline CDR1 is LNHDA and CDR2 SQIVND (reference sequence). The CDR3 is 16 amino acids. The CDR3 bases are TGTGCCAGTAGTATAGGCCGAGCCACTAGCAATCAGCCCCAGCATTTT. As protein: CASSIGRATSNQPQHF.

By share, this clonotype counts as medium-sized. The chain is built from TRBV6-1 and TRBJ2-1; D is ambiguous. Per germline, CDR1 MNHNS and CDR2 SASEGT. The CDR3 consists of 15 residues. V lost 7 bases and J lost 2, with 15 bases in between. CDR3: CASTPPAGPYNEQFF. The CDR3 DNA reads TGTGCCAGCACCCCACCAGCTGGACCCTACAATGAGCAGTTCTTC.

The chain employs TRBV20-1 and TRBJ2-3; D remains ambiguous. The CDR3 runs 13 residues. Trimming took 0 bases from V and 3 from J, leaving 7 bases between them. Germline V gene data show CDR1 as DFQATT and CDR2 as SNEGSKA (reference sequence). The CDR3 coding sequence is TGCAGTGCTAGAGATTTCAGGACAGATACGCAGTATTTT. This sequence encodes CSARDFRTDTQYF.

V usage is TRBV6-1 and J usage is TRBJ1-1; possibly TRBD1 for D (5 bases). Per the germline V gene, CDR1 is MNHNS and CDR2 is SASEGT. The germline V and J ends were trimmed by 4 bases and 5 bases, with 8 bases remaining between them. This CDR3 region has 12 residues. CDR3 nucleotides: TGTGCCAGCAGTGCCCAGGGAACTGAAGCTTTCTTT. This gives the protein CASSAQGTEAFF.

CDR3 region: CSATQGGGYTF. CDR3 nucleotides: TGCAGTGCTACGCAGGGAGGTGGCTACACCTTC. The V call is TRBV20-1, the J call TRBJ1-2, with D possibly TRBD1 on 5 matching bases. Trimming shortened V by 4 bases and J by 7 bases, and 10 bases separated the two germline ends. The CDR3 consists of 11 residues. Germline V gene data show CDR1 as DFQATT and CDR2 as SNEGSKA (reference sequence).

The chain links TRBV20-1 to TRBJ2-5, with TRBD2 as a possible D gene (6 bases). The CDR3 covers 13 residues. Deletions cut 1 base from V and 2 bases from J, with 8 bases between. CDR1 DFQATT and CDR2 SNEGSKA come from the germline V gene (reference sequence). CDR3 in DNA: TGCAGTGCTAGAGTGGCGGGACAAGAGACCCAGTACTTC. This translates into CSARVAGQETQYF.

This clonotype was picked up a small number of times. This chain uses TRBV6-2 or TRBV6-3 with TRBJ1-1; D may be TRBD1 (6 bases). Trimming shortened V by 5 bases and J by 0 bases, and 16 bases separated the two germline ends. This CDR3 is 16 amino acids long. Per germline, CDR1 MNHEY and CDR2 SVGEGT. The CDR3 DNA reads TGTGCCAGCAGTCATGTGGGGGGGCCGATGAACACTGAAGCTTTCTTT. It codes for CASSHVGGPMNTEAFF.